The next 14 T cell receptor beta chains were all read from a single sample in a study of shared clonotypes between healthy human individuals. This table comes from immunoSEQ multiplex PCR, and its TCRdb copy is limited to in-frame clones, with some not included. The top ten hold 0.9% to 1.5% of the sample, which has about 1,900,000 clones, about 95% seen once. CD45RO-negative, CCR7-positively selected cells formed the naive CD8 fraction, excluding terminally differentiated effector memory CD45RA+ cells. The sequencing sample was made of naive CD8+ T cells sorted from blood. The receptors shown here come from a man aged 18 to 29 in good health.

The V gene is TRBV5-1, the J gene TRBJ2-5, with TRBD2 as a possible D gene (5 bases). Gene TRBJ2-7 matches the end of the DNA better, so the J call may be wrong. CDR3 length: 12 residues. Germline values: CDR1 SGHRS, CDR2 YFSETQ. DNA of the CDR3: TGCGCCAGCAGCAGGGAGAGGGACGAGCAGTACTTC. Its protein product is CASSRERDEQYF.

The V gene is TRBV28, the J gene TRBJ1-2; a possible D gene is TRBD1 (6 bases). The V and J ends lost 3 bases and 0 bases respectively, with 11 bases between them. The CDR3 length is 15 residues. Germline CDR1 reads MDHEN; CDR2 reads SYDVKM. In nucleotides, the CDR3 is TGTGCCAGCAGTTTGGCGAGGGGGACTAACTATGGCTACACCTTC. Protein: CASSLARGTNYGYTF.

The chain has TRBV7-6 and TRBJ2-2, with D uncertain. CDR1 SGHVS and CDR2 FNYEAQ come from the germline V gene. V was pared by 1 base and J by 7 bases, with 7 bases between. The CDR3 has 13 residues. The chain's CDR3 is CASSLGAFGELFF. CDR3 bases: TGTGCCAGCAGCTTAGGGGCATTCGGGGAGCTGTTTTTT.

CDR3 sequence (DNA): TGTGCCAGCAGCCTAGGACACCTCGGCTACGAGCAGTACTTC. Protein product: CASSLGHLGYEQYF. The chain recombines TRBV27 with TRBJ2-7; weak D call: TRBD1 (5 bases). V lost 6 bases, J lost 3 bases, and 15 bases lay in between. The CDR3 is made up of 14 amino acids. Germline V gene data show CDR1 as MNHEY and CDR2 as SMNVEV (reference sequence).

This chain connects TRBV19 to TRBJ2-1, with TRBD1 as a possible D gene (6 bases). The CDR3 spans 14 residues. Trimming left V 5 bases short and J 4 bases short, with 12 bases between. Germline V gene data show CDR1 as LNHDA and CDR2 as SQIVND (reference sequence). The CDR3 sequence: CASSFGTLYNEQFF. In DNA form, the CDR3 reads TGTGCCAGTAGTTTCGGGACACTATACAATGAGCAGTTCTTC.

This clone came up once. The same CDR3 arises from other DNA sequences in this sample as well. The rearrangement links TRBV9 to TRBJ1-3, with a tentative D call TRBD1 (6 bases). CDR1 and CDR2 (germline): SGDLS, YYNGEE. Trimming shortened V by 0 bases and J by 4 bases, and 8 bases separated the two germline ends. The CDR3 extends over 14 amino acids. CDR3 DNA: TGTGCCAGCAGCGTAGCAGGGGCAGGAAACACCATATATTTT. It encodes CASSVAGAGNTIYF.

J is TRBJ2-7 and V is TRBV15; TRBD1 or TRBD2 may be the D gene (5 bases each). The CDR3 has 13 amino acids. Per germline, CDR1 LNHNV and CDR2 YYDKDF (reference sequence). Trimming shortened V by 5 bases and J by 6 bases, and 14 bases separated the two germline ends. CDR3 bases: TGTGCCACCAGCGGGAATTGGGGGAGCGAGCAGTACTTC. As protein: CATSGNWGSEQYF. The full variable domain, with the rest looked up from reference TRBV15 and TRBJ2-7, is DAMVIQNPRYQVTQFGKPVTLSCSQTLNHNVMYWYQQKSSQAPKLLFHYYDKDFNNEADTPDNFQSRRPNTSFCFLDIRSPGLGDTAMYLCATSGNWGSEQYFGPGTRLTVT.

The J gene is TRBJ2-3, the V gene TRBV30; no clear D. Between the trimmed V and J ends, which lost 2 bases and 0 bases, there was a span of 9 bases. In germline, CDR1 is GTSNPN, CDR2 SVGIG (reference sequence). This CDR3 comprises 14 residues. The CDR3 spells CAWSYGSSTDTQYF. The DNA of the CDR3 is TGTGCCTGGAGTTACGGTTCTAGCACAGATACGCAGTATTTT.

The chain joins TRBV10-3 to TRBJ2-2; D tentatively fits TRBD1 or TRBD2 (6 bases each). The V gene's germline CDR1 is ENHRY and CDR2 SYGVKD. V lost 4 bases and J 4 bases, leaving 16 bases between the germline ends. There are 16 residues in the CDR3. CDR3 region: CAISAYREVGTGELFF. The CDR3 bases are TGTGCCATCAGTGCCTACAGGGAGGTGGGCACCGGGGAGCTGTTTTTT.

The chain joins TRBV7-2 to TRBJ2-7; 7 bases map to TRBD2. Germline V gene data show CDR1 as SGHTA and CDR2 as FQGNSA. This CDR3 is built from 15 residues. V was pared by 1 base and J by 2 bases, with 5 bases of the junction left unmatched. The CDR3 loop is CASSLEGGGAYEQYF. CDR3 sequence (DNA): TGTGCCAGCAGCTTAGAAGGCGGGGGTGCCTACGAGCAGTACTTC.

V gene TRBV6-5 combines with J gene TRBJ2-5; D is undetermined. This CDR3 has 13 residues. V was cut by 10 bases and J by 5 bases, with 17 bases left in between. Germline CDR1 reads MNHEY; CDR2 reads SVGAGI. The CDR3 DNA is TGTGCCACCCTCGAAGGGCCCCGGGAGACCCAGTACTTC. Amino acids: CATLEGPRETQYF.

The V call is TRBV19, the J call TRBJ2-7; TRBD2 matches at 9 bases. Germline-derived CDR1 and CDR2 are LNHDA and SQIVND (reference sequence). After removal of 8 bases from V and 0 bases from J, the junction contained 5 bases not matched to a gene. There are 14 residues in the CDR3. The CDR3 here is CASASAGGSYEQYF. DNA of the CDR3: TGTGCCAGTGCGTCAGCGGGGGGCTCCTACGAGCAGTACTTC.

This chain connects TRBV6-5 to TRBJ1-1; D remains ambiguous. With 6 bases removed from V and 1 base from J, the gap between germline ends came to 9 bases. Germline V gives CDR1 MNHEY, CDR2 SVGAGI. This CDR3 spans 13 amino acids. The CDR3 spells CASRIAENTEAFF. CDR3 sequence (DNA): TGTGCCAGCAGAATAGCCGAGAACACTGAAGCTTTCTTT.

As regards this clone: Other DNA sequences within the sample encode an identical CDR3. This rearrangement joins TRBV6-5 to TRBJ1-1; possibly TRBD1 for D (5 bases). The ends were cut back, 1 base at V and 3 bases at J, with 9 bases in the middle. Germline V gives CDR1 MNHEY, CDR2 SVGAGI. The CDR3 is made up of 14 amino acids. The CDR3 DNA reads as TGTGCCAGCAGTTACTTTAGGGGAGACACTGAAGCTTTCTTT. Protein: CASSYFRGDTEAFF.